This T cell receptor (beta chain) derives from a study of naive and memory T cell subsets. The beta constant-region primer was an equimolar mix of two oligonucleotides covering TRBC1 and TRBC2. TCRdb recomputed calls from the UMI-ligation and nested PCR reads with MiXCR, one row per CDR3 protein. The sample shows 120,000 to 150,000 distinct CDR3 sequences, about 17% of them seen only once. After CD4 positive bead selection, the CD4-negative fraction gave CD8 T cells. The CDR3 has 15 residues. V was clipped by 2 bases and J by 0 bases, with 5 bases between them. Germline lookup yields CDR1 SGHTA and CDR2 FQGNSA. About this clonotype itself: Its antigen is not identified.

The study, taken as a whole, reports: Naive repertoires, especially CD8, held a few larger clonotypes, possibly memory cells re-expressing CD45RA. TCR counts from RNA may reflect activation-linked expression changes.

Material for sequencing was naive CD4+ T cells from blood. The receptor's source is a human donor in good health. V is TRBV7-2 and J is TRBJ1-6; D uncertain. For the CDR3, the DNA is TGTGCCAGCAGCTTATCAAGCTCCTATAATTCACCCCTCCACTTT. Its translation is CASSLSSSYNSPLHF. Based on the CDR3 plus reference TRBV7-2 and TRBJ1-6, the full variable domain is GAGVSQSPSNKVTEKGKDVELRCDPISGHTALYWYRQSLGQGLEFLIYFQGNSAPDKSGLPSDRFSAERTGGSVSTLTIQRTQQEDSAVYLCASSLSSSYNSPLHFGNGTRLTVT.